Shown below are 15 T cell receptor beta chains from a single sample sequenced in a study of shared clonotypes between healthy human individuals. The data were produced by immunoSEQ multiplex PCR, yet TCRdb's version contains in-frame clones alone and is incomplete. This table holds about 700,000 clones, 74% found once. Material for sequencing was memory CD4+ T cells sorted from blood. Described subset: CD45RA-negative fraction. These receptors were taken from a woman under 40 in good health.

The chain couples TRBV27 to TRBJ1-1; D gene ambiguous. The germline CDR1 and CDR2 sequences are MNHEY and SMNVEV (reference sequence). Trimming took off 6 bases at V and 0 bases at J, with 8 bases between the two ends. The CDR3 spans 13 residues. CDR3 sequence reads: CASRGIMNTEAFF. DNA for the CDR3: TGTGCCAGCAGGGGCATCATGAACACTGAAGCTTTCTTT.

The J gene is TRBJ2-7, the V gene TRBV28, with TRBD2 as a possible D gene (5 bases). V was clipped by 3 bases and J by 0 bases, with 12 bases between them. The germline V gene encodes CDR1 MDHEN and CDR2 SYDVKM. This CDR3 contains 15 residues. The CDR3 reads CASSFFAAGSYEQYF. The CDR3 DNA reads as TGTGCCAGCAGTTTCTTTGCGGCGGGCTCCTACGAGCAGTACTTC.

This chain joins TRBV6-5 and TRBJ2-1; TRBD1 matches 7 bases. The junction had 10 bases not matched to a gene; V was cut back by 6 bases and J by 8 bases. Germline V gene lookup returns CDR1 MNHEY and CDR2 SVGAGI. This CDR3 comprises 14 residues. Written as DNA, the CDR3 is TGTGCCAGCAGGCCAGGGACAGCGTGGGATGAGCAGTTCTTC. Protein: CASRPGTAWDEQFF.

The chain couples TRBV4-2 to TRBJ2-1; 10 nucleotides agree with TRBD1. Germline V gene lookup returns CDR1 LGHNA and CDR2 YNFKEQ. J was trimmed by 5 bases and V by 4 bases; bases with no gene match: 8. This CDR3 spans 16 amino acids. As DNA, the CDR3 is TGTGCCAGCAGCCGCATTACCGGGACAGGGGACAATGAGCAGTTCTTC. Protein sequence: CASSRITGTGDNEQFF.

Turning to this clone: Since a far larger clone is one base different, this is likely a read error. The chain recombines TRBV14 with TRBJ1-1; perhaps TRBD1 as D (6 bases). Trimming left V 6 bases short and J 1 base short, with 9 bases between. The CDR3 has 13 residues. CDR1 and CDR2 (germline): SGHDN, FVKESK. CDR3 residues: CASRQTGNTEAFF. As DNA, the CDR3 is TGTGCCAGCAGGCAGACAGGGAACACTGAAGCTTTCTTT.

This chain joins TRBV9 and TRBJ2-2; the match to TRBD2 covers 11 bases. The germline gives CDR1 SGDLS, CDR2 YYNGEE. The V and J ends lost 4 bases and 4 bases, in that order; junction bases with no gene match: 6. The CDR3 loop spans 16 amino acids. CDR3 sequence: CASSKRLAGGTGELFF. The CDR3 region has the DNA TGTGCCAGCAGCAAACGGCTAGCGGGGGGCACCGGGGAGCTGTTTTTT.

V usage is TRBV11-2 and J usage is TRBJ1-1; a weak D match, TRBD1 (5 bases). CDR1 and CDR2 (germline): SGHAT, FQNNGV. The CDR3 sequence is 15 residues long. V gave up 4 bases and J gave up 1 base, with 13 bases separating them. Here the CDR3 DNA reads TGTGCCAGCAGCTCATCTCCCCAGGGGAACACTGAAGCTTTCTTT. Translation: CASSSSPQGNTEAFF. Using reference TRBV11-2 and TRBJ1-1 for the parts outside the CDR3, the full variable domain is EAGVAQSPRYKIIEKRQSVAFWCNPISGHATLYWYQQILGQGPKLLIQFQNNGVVDDSQLPKDRFSAERLKGVDSTLKIQPAKLEDSAVYLCASSSSPQGNTEAFFGQGTRLTVV.

V is TRBV11-1 and J is TRBJ1-5; 8 bases line up with TRBD1. This CDR3 region has 16 residues. In germline, CDR1 is SGHAT, CDR2 FQDESV (reference sequence). Germline trimming cut 0 bases from V and 5 bases from J; bases unmatched to any gene: 6. This chain's CDR3 is CASSLAADRDDQPQHF. CDR3 coding DNA: TGTGCCAGCAGCTTAGCTGCGGACAGGGATGATCAGCCCCAGCATTTT.

The chain joins TRBV18 to TRBJ1-2; D possibly corresponds to TRBD1 (6 bases). The germline V gene has CDR1 KGHSH and CDR2 LQKENI. V was shortened by 2 bases and J by 8 bases, with 18 bases between the two germline ends. The CDR3 consists of 15 residues. The CDR3, as DNA: TGTGCCAGCTCACCATCAGCTGGGACACCAGGCGGCTACACCTTC. Its translation is CASSPSAGTPGGYTF.

The chain combines TRBV27 with TRBJ2-7; 7 bases line up with TRBD1. V shed 5 bases and J 6 bases; nucleotides not matched to a gene: 7. This CDR3 contains 13 residues. Per the germline V gene, CDR1 is MNHEY and CDR2 is SMNVEV (reference sequence). CDR3 sequence: CASSRDSSSEQYF. The CDR3 nucleotides read TGTGCCAGCAGTCGGGACAGTTCGTCCGAGCAGTACTTC.

The J gene is TRBJ1-5, the V gene TRBV28; D is unresolved. CDR1 and CDR2 (germline): MDHEN, SYDVKM. The length of the CDR3 is 12 residues. The germline V and J ends were trimmed by 8 bases and 12 bases, with 17 bases remaining between them. CDR3 region: CASRITAGDQHF. The CDR3 DNA reads TGTGCCAGCCGAATAACCGCCGGCGACCAGCATTTT.

The V gene is TRBV11-2, the J gene TRBJ2-1; D is possibly TRBD2 (6 bases). V lost 1 base, J lost 2 bases, and 9 bases lay in between. This CDR3 comprises 15 residues. The germline V gene encodes CDR1 SGHAT and CDR2 FQNNGV. The CDR3 spells CASSLGGIPYNEQFF. The CDR3 region has the DNA TGTGCCAGCAGCTTAGGCGGGATCCCCTACAATGAGCAGTTCTTC.

The rearrangement joins TRBV6-1 to TRBJ2-7, with unresolved D. This CDR3 contains 14 residues. Germline V gene sequence: CDR1 MNHNS, CDR2 SASEGT. V lost 2 bases and J lost 4, with 12 bases in between. Here the CDR3 reads CASSEILISYEQYF. CDR3 nucleotide sequence: TGTGCCAGCAGTGAAATTCTAATAAGTTACGAGCAGTACTTC.

The V gene is TRBV30, the J gene TRBJ1-1, with unresolved D. Germline-derived CDR1 and CDR2 are GTSNPN and SVGIG (reference sequence). Trimming cost V 2 bases and J 11 bases, with 15 bases left between them. The length of the CDR3 is 12 residues. The CDR3 reads CAWSRATFEAFF. In DNA, the CDR3 is TGTGCCTGGAGTAGGGCTACCTTCGAGGCTTTCTTT.

This chain connects TRBV6-1 to TRBJ2-3; D is unresolved. V was clipped by 6 bases and J by 1 base, with 11 bases between them. CDR1 and CDR2 (germline): MNHNS, SASEGT. This CDR3 comprises 14 residues. The CDR3 sequence is CASSTTWGTDTQYF. The CDR3 region has the DNA TGTGCCAGCAGCACCACTTGGGGCACAGATACGCAGTATTTT.